The next 8 T cell receptor beta chains were all read from a single sample in a study of blood T cell repertoires in COVID-19. TCRdb's table, derived via immunoSEQ multiplex PCR, lists solely in-frame clones and lacks some. This sample has 200,000 to 300,000 clones, with 86% found just once. The sequenced material came from peripheral blood. The source is a man aged 30-40 years with active or convalescent COVID-19.

The chain has TRBV20-1 and TRBJ2-5; maybe TRBD2 (7 bases). Germline assignment: CDR1 DFQATT and CDR2 SNEGSKA (reference sequence). CDR3 length: 15 residues. Trimming removed 3 bases from V and 2 bases from J, with 16 bases in between. The CDR3 bases are TGCAGTGCTAGTCGGGGGGCCGGGATACAAGAGACCCAGTACTTC. It yields the protein CSASRGAGIQETQYF.

V gene TRBV7-2 combines with J gene TRBJ1-1; D might be TRBD1 (5 bases). CDR1 is SGHTA and CDR2 is FQGNSA in the germline V gene. V lost 6 bases, J lost 0 bases, and 17 bases lay in between. The CDR3 is 16 amino acids. The CDR3 DNA is TGTGCCAGCAGTCCCGCGGGGGGGGTACTGAACACTGAAGCTTTCTTT. Its protein is CASSPAGGVLNTEAFF.

This chain links TRBV6-1 with TRBJ2-7; 7 positions agree with TRBD1. V lost 2 bases to trimming and J lost 4 bases; unmatched junction nucleotides: 17. The germline gives CDR1 MNHNS, CDR2 SASEGT. The length of the CDR3 is 18 residues. For the CDR3, the DNA is TGTGCCAGCAGTGAATGTCCGAAAGAGACAGGGTGTACGTACGAGCAGTACTTC. This sequence encodes CASSECPKETGCTYEQYF.

This sequence joins TRBV5-5 and TRBJ1-3, with D possibly TRBD1 on 6 matching bases. The V gene lost 4 bases and the J gene lost 1 base, with 21 bases spanning the gap. This CDR3 spans 18 amino acids. Per germline, CDR1 SGHKS and CDR2 YYEKEE (reference sequence). Written as DNA, the CDR3 is TGTGCCAGCAGCCTAAGTCGGTTGGGGGCTGGGTCTGGAAACACCATATATTTT. Encoded protein: CASSLSRLGAGSGNTIYF.

The chain links TRBV7-9 to TRBJ1-1, with D perhaps TRBD1 (5 bases). Germline CDR1 and CDR2: SEHNR and FQNEAQ (reference sequence). The CDR3 contains 12 residues. Trimming removed 8 bases from V and 5 bases from J, with 12 bases in between. The CDR3 nucleotides read TGTGCCAGCGCGTTTGGGGCGACTGAAGCTTTCTTT. The encoded protein is CASAFGATEAFF.

The CDR3 nucleotides read TGTGCCAGTAGTATTCGGAGTGACGGCACTGAAGCTTTCTTT. Its translation is CASSIRSDGTEAFF. The chain combines TRBV19 with TRBJ1-1, with D unclear. Per the germline V gene, CDR1 is LNHDA and CDR2 is SQIVND (reference sequence). Trimming removed 3 bases at V and 4 bases at J, with 12 bases between. CDR3 length: 14 amino acids.

This clone was observed a single time. This rearrangement joins TRBV3-1 (or the pseudogene TRBV3-2) to TRBJ1-2, with D possibly being TRBD1 (5 bases). V lost 1 base to trimming and J lost 2 bases, with 17 bases between them. The CDR3 runs 17 residues. The germline V gene encodes CDR1 LGHDT and CDR2 YNNKEL (reference sequence). CDR3 sequence reads: CASSQGGPAAGNYGYTF. Written as DNA, the CDR3 is TGTGCCAGCAGCCAAGGGGGCCCCGCGGCGGGGAACTATGGCTACACCTTC.

This clone was found a few times. The chain joins TRBV19 to TRBJ1-5; D is ambiguous. Germline CDR1 and CDR2: LNHDA and SQIVND (reference sequence). The V and J ends lost 7 bases and 4 bases respectively, with 14 bases between them. This CDR3 has 14 amino acids. The CDR3 loop is CASTNPGYNQPQHF. CDR3 bases: TGTGCCAGTACCAACCCGGGATATAATCAGCCCCAGCATTTT.